The table lists the clone carrying this TCR beta chain with a count of one. Antigen specificity is unknown. The data originate from a study of CD4 T cells in relation to SARS-CoV-2 and coronaviruses. Germline lookup yields CDR1 PRHDT and CDR2 FYEKMQ (reference sequence). This CDR3 is 15 amino acids long. V gave up 1 base and J gave up 0 bases, with 7 bases separating them. Measured with immunoSEQ multiplex PCR; TCRdb has only the in-frame clones, and not every one. Of about 41,000 clones in the sample, approximately 80% are singletons; the top ten hold 0.95% to 1.5%. The origin of this receptor is an adult with COVID-19. Sample: naive CD4+ T cells from PBMCs, cultured in vitro. Sample subset: naive CD4+ T cells isolated by negative enrichment. The chain recombines TRBV13 with TRBJ1-3, with D uncertain. The CDR3 loop is CASSLDGLSGNTIYF. The CDR3 bases are TGTGCCAGCAGCTTAGACGGTCTCTCTGGAAACACCATATATTTT.